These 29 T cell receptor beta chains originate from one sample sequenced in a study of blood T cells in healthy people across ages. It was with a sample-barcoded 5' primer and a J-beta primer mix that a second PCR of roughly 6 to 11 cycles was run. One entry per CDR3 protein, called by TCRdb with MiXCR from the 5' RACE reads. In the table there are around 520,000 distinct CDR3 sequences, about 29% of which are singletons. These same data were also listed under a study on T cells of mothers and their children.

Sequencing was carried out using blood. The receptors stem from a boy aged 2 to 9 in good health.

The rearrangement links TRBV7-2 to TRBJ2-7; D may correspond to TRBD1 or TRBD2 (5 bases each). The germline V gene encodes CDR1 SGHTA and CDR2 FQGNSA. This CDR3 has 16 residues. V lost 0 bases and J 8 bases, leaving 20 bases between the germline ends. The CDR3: CASSLAGVHNDLKQYF. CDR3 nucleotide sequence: TGTGCCAGCAGCTTAGCGGGGGTGCATAATGACTTGAAGCAGTACTTC. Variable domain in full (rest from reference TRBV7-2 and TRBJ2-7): GAGVSQSPSNKVTEKGKDVELRCDPISGHTALYWYRQSLGQGLEFLIYFQGNSAPDKSGLPSDRFSAERTGGSVSTLTIQRTQQEDSAVYLCASSLAGVHNDLKQYFGPGTRLTVT.

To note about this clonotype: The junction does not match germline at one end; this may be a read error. CDR3 DNA: TGTGCCAGCAGTTCCTCTAGCGGGGGAGCTAGCACAGATGCGCAGTATTTT. This codes for CASSSSSGGASTDAQYF. This chain connects TRBV12-3 or TRBV12-4 to TRBJ2-3; 10 nucleotides line up with TRBD2. The CDR3 length is 17 residues.

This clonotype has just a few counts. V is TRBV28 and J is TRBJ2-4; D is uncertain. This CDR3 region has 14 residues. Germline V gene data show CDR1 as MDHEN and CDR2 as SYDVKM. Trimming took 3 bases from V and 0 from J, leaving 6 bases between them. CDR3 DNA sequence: TGTGCCAGCAGTTTGCGGAGAGCCAAAAACATTCAGTACTTC. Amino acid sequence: CASSLRRAKNIQYF.

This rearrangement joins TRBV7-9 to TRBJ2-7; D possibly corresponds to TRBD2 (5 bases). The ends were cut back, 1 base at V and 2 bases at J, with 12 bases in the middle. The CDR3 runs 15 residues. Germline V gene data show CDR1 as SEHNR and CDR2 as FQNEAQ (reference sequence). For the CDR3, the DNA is TGTGCCAGCAGCTTAGGCGGGTCTCTGGCCTACGAGCAGTACTTC. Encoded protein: CASSLGGSLAYEQYF.

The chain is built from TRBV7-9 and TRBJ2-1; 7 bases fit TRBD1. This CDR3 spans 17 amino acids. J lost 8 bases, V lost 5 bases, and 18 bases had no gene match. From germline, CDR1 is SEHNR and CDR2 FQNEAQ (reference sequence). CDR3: CASSPSHATGVSDEQFF. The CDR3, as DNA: TGTGCCAGCAGCCCAAGTCATGCCACAGGGGTGAGCGATGAGCAGTTCTTC.

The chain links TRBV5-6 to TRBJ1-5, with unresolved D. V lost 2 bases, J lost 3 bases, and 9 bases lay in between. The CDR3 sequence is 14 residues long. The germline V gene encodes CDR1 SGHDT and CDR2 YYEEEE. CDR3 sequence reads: CASSLGLDNQPQHF. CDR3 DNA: TGTGCCAGCAGCTTAGGTCTTGACAATCAGCCCCAGCATTTT.

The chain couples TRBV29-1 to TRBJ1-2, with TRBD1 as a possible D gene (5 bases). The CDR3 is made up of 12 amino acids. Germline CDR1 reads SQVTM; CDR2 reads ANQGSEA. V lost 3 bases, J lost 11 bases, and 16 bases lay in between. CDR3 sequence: CSVDRSVGGYTF. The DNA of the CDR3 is TGCAGCGTTGACCGTTCCGTGGGGGGTTACACCTTC.

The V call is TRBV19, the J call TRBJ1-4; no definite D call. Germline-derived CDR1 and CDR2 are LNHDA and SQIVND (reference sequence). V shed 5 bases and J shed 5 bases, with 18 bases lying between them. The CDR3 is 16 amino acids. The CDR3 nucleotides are TGTGCCAGTAGTTTCCGCAGACGGGGTACGAATGAAAAACTGTTTTTT. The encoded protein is CASSFRRRGTNEKLFF.

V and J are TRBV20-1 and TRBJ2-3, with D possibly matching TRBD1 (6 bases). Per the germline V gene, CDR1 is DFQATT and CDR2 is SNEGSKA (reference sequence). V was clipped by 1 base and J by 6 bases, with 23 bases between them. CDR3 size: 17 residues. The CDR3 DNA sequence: TGCAGTGCTAGAGGAGGGGACACCCCATACCGTTTGGATACGCAGTATTTT. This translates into CSARGGDTPYRLDTQYF.

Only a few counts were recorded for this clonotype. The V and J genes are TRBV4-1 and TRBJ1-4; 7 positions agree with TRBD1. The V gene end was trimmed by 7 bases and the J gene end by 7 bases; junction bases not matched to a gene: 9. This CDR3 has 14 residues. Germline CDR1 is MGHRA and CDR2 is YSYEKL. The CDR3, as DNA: TGCGCCAGCACCCCGACAGGGTTTTCTGAAAAACTGTTTTTT. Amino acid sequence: CASTPTGFSEKLFF.

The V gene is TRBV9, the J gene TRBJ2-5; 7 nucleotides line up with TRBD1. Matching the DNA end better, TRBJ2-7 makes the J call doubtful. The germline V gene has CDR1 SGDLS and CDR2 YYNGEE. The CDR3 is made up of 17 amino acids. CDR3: CASSVSKDRRSSYEQYF. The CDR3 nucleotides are TGTGCCAGCAGCGTTTCGAAGGACAGGAGGAGCTCCTACGAGCAGTACTTC.

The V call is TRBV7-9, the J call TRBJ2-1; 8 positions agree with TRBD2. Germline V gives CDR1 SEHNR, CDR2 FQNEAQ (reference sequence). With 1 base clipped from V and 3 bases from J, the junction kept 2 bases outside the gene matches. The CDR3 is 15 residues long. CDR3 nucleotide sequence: TGTGCCAGCAGCTTAGACGGGAGGGGCTACAATGAGCAGTTCTTC. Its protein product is CASSLDGRGYNEQFF. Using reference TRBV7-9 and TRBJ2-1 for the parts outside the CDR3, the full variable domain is DTGVSQNPRHKITKRGQNVTFRCDPISEHNRLYWYRQTLGQGPEFLTYFQNEAQLEKSRLLSDRFSAERPKGSFSTLEIQRTEQGDSAMYLCASSLDGRGYNEQFFGPGTRLTVL.

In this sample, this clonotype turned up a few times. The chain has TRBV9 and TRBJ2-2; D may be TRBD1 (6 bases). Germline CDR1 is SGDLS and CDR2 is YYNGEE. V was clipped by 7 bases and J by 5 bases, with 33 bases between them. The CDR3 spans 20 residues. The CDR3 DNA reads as TGTGCCAGCTGGGATAATAGCACTGGGAACAGGGCCCTGAGAACCGGGGAGCTGTTTTTT. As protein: CASWDNSTGNRALRTGELFF.

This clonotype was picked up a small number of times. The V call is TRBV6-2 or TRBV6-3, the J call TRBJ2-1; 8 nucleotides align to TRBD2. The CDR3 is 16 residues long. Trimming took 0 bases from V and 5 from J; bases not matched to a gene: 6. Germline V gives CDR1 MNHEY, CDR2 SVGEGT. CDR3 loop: CASSYSEVAGNNEQFF. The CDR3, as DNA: TGTGCCAGCAGTTACTCCGAGGTAGCGGGGAACAATGAGCAGTTCTTC.

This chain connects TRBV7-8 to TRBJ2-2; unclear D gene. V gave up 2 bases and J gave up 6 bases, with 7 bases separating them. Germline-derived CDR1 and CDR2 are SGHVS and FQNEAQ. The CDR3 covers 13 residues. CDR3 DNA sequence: TGTGCCAGCAGCTTAAACAATCCCGGGGAGCTGTTTTTT. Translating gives CASSLNNPGELFF.

This CDR3 reads CASSASGGNQPQHF. The DNA of the CDR3 is TGCGCCAGCAGTGCCTCAGGGGGCAATCAGCCCCAGCATTTT. The rearrangement uses TRBV5-1 and TRBJ1-5; TRBD1 might be the D (6 bases). Trimming stripped 5 bases from V and 2 bases from J, with 11 bases between. Germline CDR1 SGHRS, CDR2 YFSETQ. The CDR3 sequence is 14 residues long.

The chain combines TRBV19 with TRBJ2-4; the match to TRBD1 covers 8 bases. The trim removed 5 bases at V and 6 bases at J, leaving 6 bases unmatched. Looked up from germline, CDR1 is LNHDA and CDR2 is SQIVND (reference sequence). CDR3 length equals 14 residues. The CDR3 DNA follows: TGTGCCAGTAGTCCCGCTGGACAGGGAAACATTCAGTACTTC. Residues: CASSPAGQGNIQYF.

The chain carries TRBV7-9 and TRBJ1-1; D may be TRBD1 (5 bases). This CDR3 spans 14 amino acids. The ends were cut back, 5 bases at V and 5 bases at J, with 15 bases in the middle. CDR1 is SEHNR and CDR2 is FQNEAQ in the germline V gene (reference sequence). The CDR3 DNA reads TGTGCCAGCAGCCCCCGGGACGTTTGGACTGAAGCTTTCTTT. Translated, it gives CASSPRDVWTEAFF.

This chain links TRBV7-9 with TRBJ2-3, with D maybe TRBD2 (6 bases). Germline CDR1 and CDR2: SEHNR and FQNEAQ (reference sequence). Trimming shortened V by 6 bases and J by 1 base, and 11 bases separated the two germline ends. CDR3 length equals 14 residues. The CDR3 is CASSRDSRTDTQYF. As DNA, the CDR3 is TGTGCCAGCAGTAGGGACTCCCGCACAGATACGCAGTATTTT.

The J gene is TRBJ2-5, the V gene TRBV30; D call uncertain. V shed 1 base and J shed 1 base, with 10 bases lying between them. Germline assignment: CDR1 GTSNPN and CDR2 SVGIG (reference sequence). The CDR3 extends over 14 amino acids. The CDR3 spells CAWSGTASQETQYF. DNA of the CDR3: TGTGCCTGGAGTGGCACGGCCAGCCAAGAGACCCAGTACTTC.

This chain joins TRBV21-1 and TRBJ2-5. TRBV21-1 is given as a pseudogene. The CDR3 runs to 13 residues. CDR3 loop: CASSKEYQETQYF. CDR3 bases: TGTGCCAGCAGCAAAGAGTACCAAGAGACCCAGTACTTC.

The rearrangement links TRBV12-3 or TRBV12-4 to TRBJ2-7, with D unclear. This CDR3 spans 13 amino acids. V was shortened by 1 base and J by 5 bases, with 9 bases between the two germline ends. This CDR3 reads CASSLVRVDEQYF. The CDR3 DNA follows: TGTGCCAGCAGTTTAGTAAGGGTGGACGAGCAGTACTTC.

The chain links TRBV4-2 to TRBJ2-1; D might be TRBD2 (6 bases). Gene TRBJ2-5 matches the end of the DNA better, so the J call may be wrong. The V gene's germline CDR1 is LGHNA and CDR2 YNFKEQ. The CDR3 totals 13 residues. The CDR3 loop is CASSFFRGETQYF. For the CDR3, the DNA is TGTGCCAGCAGCTTCTTCCGGGGGGAGACCCAGTACTTC.

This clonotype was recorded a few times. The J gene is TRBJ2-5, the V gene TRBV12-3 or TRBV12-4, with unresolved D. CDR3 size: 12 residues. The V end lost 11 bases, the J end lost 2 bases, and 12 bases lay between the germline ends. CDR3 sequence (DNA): TGTGCCCGCTCTTGTCCTCAAGAGACCCAGTACTTC. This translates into CARSCPQETQYF.

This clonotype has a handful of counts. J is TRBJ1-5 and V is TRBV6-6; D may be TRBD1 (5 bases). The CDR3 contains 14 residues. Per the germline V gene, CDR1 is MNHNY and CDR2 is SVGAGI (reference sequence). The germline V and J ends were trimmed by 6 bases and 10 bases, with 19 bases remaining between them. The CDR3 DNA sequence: TGTGCCAGCAGGGACGCCCCGGGGGAGGGACCCCAGCATTTT. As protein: CASRDAPGEGPQHF.

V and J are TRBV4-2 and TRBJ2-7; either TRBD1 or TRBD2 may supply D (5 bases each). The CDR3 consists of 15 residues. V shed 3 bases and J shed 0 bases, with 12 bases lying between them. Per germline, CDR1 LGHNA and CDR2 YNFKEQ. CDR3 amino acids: CASSHEGTLSYEQYF. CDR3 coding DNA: TGTGCCAGCAGCCATGAAGGGACCCTCTCCTACGAGCAGTACTTC.

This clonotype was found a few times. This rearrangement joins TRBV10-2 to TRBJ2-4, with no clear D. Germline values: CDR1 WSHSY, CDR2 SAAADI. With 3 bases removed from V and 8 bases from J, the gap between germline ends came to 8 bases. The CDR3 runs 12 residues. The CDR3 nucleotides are TGCGCCAGCAGTGAAGGTTCGGACATTCAGTACTTC. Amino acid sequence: CASSEGSDIQYF.

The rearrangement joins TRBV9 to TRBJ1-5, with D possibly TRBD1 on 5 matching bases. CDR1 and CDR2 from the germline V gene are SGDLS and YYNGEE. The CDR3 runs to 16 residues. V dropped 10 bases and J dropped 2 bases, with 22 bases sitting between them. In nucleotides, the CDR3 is TGTGCCGGGGCCTTCGGTCAGGAAAACCGCAATCAGCCCCAGCATTTT. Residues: CAGAFGQENRNQPQHF.

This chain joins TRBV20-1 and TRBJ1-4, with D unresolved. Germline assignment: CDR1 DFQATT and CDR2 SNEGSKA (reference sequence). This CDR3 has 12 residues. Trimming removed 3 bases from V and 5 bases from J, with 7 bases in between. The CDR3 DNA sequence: TGCAGTGCTAGGGTCGCAAATGAAAAACTGTTTTTT. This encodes CSARVANEKLFF.